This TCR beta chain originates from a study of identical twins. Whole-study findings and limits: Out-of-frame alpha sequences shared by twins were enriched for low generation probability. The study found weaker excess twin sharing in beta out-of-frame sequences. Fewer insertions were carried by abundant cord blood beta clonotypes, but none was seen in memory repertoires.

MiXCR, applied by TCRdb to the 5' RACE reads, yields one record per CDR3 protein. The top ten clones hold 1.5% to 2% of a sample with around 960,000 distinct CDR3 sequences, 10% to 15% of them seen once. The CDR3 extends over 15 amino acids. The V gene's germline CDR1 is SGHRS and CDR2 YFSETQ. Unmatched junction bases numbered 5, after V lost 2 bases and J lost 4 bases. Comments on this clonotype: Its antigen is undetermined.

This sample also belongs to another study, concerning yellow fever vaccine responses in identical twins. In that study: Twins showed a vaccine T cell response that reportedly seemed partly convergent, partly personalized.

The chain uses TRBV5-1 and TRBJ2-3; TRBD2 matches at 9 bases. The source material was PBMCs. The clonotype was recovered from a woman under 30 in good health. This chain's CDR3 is CASSFRGRVADTQYF. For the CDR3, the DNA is TGCGCCAGCAGCTTCCGCGGGAGGGTGGCAGATACGCAGTATTTT.